This TCR beta chain was sequenced in a study of molecular identifiers for immune sequencing clone quantification. Study overall: Replicate runs used RNA from approximately 20,000 or 100,000 naive CD8 cells, which was split five ways into aliquots, and four of those aliquots were then sequenced.

In germline, CDR1 is PRHDT, CDR2 FYEKMQ (reference sequence). The CDR3 is 14 residues long. A remark on this clonotype: One end of the junction fails to match germline, which may point to a read error.

Naive CD8 T cells were picked out by sorting for CD8+CD4-CCR7+CD45RA+. In preparing bulk TCR libraries, previously described methods and listed TCR primers were used. One entry per CDR3 protein, called by TCRdb with MiXCR from the PCR reads. The sample has under 600,000 distinct CDR3 sequences, about 25% seen once; the top ten hold under 0.85%. V usage is TRBV13 and J usage is TRBJ2-3, with 11 bases fitting TRBD2. This TCR was sampled from a human donor in good health. Some libraries in this study had Jurkat cell RNA spiked in. Material for sequencing was naive CD8+ T cells from blood, with Jurkat cell RNA spiked in. As for subset: FACS-sorted CD8+CD4-CCR7+CD45RA+ naive T cells. The CDR3 bases are TGTGCCAGTAGCGGGGGGGCCGGGACAGATATGCAGTATTTT. Protein: CASSGGAGTDMQYF.